The present entry profiles one TCR beta chain with its context. As yet, its antigen is unknown. The entry originates in a study of PD-1 blockade in mismatch repair-deficient tumors. The length of the CDR3 is 13 residues. Germline lookup yields CDR1 SNHLY and CDR2 FYNNEI. The V and J ends lost 6 bases and 5 bases, in that order; junction bases with no gene match: 4. The table came from immunoSEQ multiplex PCR; TCRdb's copy has only in-frame clones and leaves some out. Here the sample spans about 15,000 clones, about 80% being singletons. Time point noted: roughly 11-day in vitro stimulation with candidate neoantigen peptide 5. PCR or immunohistochemistry showed mismatch repair deficiency in every enrolled patient.

The sequence was collected from an adult with mismatch repair-deficient cancer. The source was cells cultured in vitro, collected from a patient treated with pembrolizumab. The genes are TRBV2 and TRBJ1-5; 7 bases agree with TRBD1. The chain's CDR3 is CASSPDRYQPQHF. CDR3 bases: TGTGCCAGCAGCCCGGACAGGTATCAGCCCCAGCATTTT.